Listed below are T cell receptor beta chains from one sample, sequenced in a study of T cell changes during pregnancy in multiple sclerosis. Method: immunoSEQ multiplex PCR; TCRdb's copy keeps in-frame clones and lacks some. The sample has over 90,000 clones, about 93% seen once; the top ten hold 0.99%. The source was peripheral blood, collected after pregnancy. These receptors came from a female donor with multiple sclerosis, enrolled in a pregnancy study. The CDR3 runs from the conserved cysteine through the conserved F or W. D genes are given only for firm matches. Only part of the rows carry a size: once, few, many, or a class if the clone is expanded.

V,D,size,J,CDR3,DNA
TRBV7-8,TRBD1,NA,TRBJ1-2,CASSWARDRTRYGYTF,TGTGCCAGCAGCTGGGCCCGGGACAGGACGCGATACGGCTACACCTTC
TRBV7-3,NA,NA,TRBJ2-5,CASSLTAGLVETQYF,TGTGCCAGCAGCTTAACGGCAGGGTTGGTCGAGACCCAGTACTTC
TRBV11-3,TRBD1,NA,TRBJ2-7,CARPRQGERYEQYF,TGTGCCAGACCACGCCAGGGGGAGCGGTACGAGCAGTACTTC
TRBV20-1,NA,NA,TRBJ1-1,CSARISTEAFF,TGCAGTGCTAGGATCAGCACTGAAGCTTTCTTT
TRBV5-5,TRBD2,NA,TRBJ2-2,CASSPLAGGRASDGELFF,TGTGCCAGCAGTCCGCTGGCGGGCGGGAGGGCCTCAGACGGGGAGCTGTTTTTT
TRBV6-5,NA,NA,TRBJ2-1,CASSYSLTGRVEQFF,TGTGCCAGCAGTTACTCATTAACAGGGCGGGTGGAGCAGTTCTTC
TRBV18,NA,NA,TRBJ1-2,CASSRRGQQDGGYTF,TGTGCCAGCTCACGTAGAGGACAGCAGGACGGTGGCTACACCTTC
TRBV19,TRBD1,NA,TRBJ1-2,CASSAIQGDHYGYTF,TGTGCCAGTAGTGCGATACAGGGGGATCACTATGGCTACACCTTC
TRBV27,TRBD1,once,TRBJ1-5,CASSPSGGGQPQHF,TGTGCCAGCAGTCCATCAGGGGGCGGTCAGCCCCAGCATTTT
TRBV7-9,NA,NA,TRBJ1-2,CASSLEGTVDYGYTF,TGTGCCAGCAGCTTAGAAGGCACAGTGGACTATGGCTACACCTTC
TRBV28,TRBD2,NA,TRBJ2-3,CASSLGGEADTQYF,TGTGCCAGCAGTTTAGGGGGGGAAGCAGATACGCAGTATTTT
TRBV30,NA,NA,TRBJ2-3,CAWARDFQSTDTQYF,TGTGCCTGGGCCCGGGACTTCCAAAGCACAGATACGCAGTATTTT
TRBV4-1,NA,NA,TRBJ2-7,CAGSQAKTVSYEQYF,TGCGCCGGCAGCCAAGCTAAAACGGTCTCCTACGAGCAGTACTTC
TRBV15,NA,NA,TRBJ1-5,CATSSQVRGKGGNQPQHF,TGTGCCACCAGCAGTCAGGTCCGCGGGAAGGGTGGCAATCAGCCCCAGCATTTT
TRBV2,TRBD1,NA,TRBJ2-7,CASIKDRASSYEQYF,TGTGCCAGCATCAAGGACAGGGCAAGCTCCTACGAGCAGTACTTC
TRBV30,NA,NA,TRBJ2-5,CAWSGLATFRTQYF,TGTGCCTGGAGTGGGTTAGCTACGTTTAGGACCCAGTACTTC
TRBV15,TRBD2,NA,TRBJ2-1,CATSSEGLAGEDEQFF,TGTGCCACCAGCAGTGAGGGACTAGCGGGAGAAGATGAGCAGTTCTTC
TRBV5-1,NA,NA,TRBJ1-3,CASSLAGGRGSGNTIYF,TGCGCCAGCAGCTTGGCTGGTGGCAGGGGCTCTGGAAACACCATATATTTT
TRBV6-5,NA,NA,TRBJ2-5,CATASPTSLYF,TGTGCCACCGCCTCCCCGACTAGTCTCTACTTC
TRBV19,TRBD1,NA,TRBJ2-7,CASSILVIRTGRSYEQYF,TGTGCCAGTAGTATATTGGTTATCCGGACAGGACGCTCCTACGAGCAGTACTTC
TRBV5-6,NA,NA,TRBJ1-1,CASRPNSLGNTEAFF,TGTGCCAGCAGACCGAACAGTCTCGGGAACACTGAAGCTTTCTTT
TRBV5-4,NA,NA,TRBJ2-1,CASSYLGPARNEQFF,TGTGCCAGCAGCTATTTGGGCCCCGCCCGGAATGAGCAGTTCTTC
TRBV19,NA,once,TRBJ1-5,CASSPLATDYQPQHF,TGTGCCAGTAGTCCCCTCGCGACCGACTATCAGCCCCAGCATTTT
TRBV11-2,NA,few,TRBJ2-1,CASSLAGVGEQFF,TGTGCCAGCAGCTTAGCTGGAGTTGGTGAGCAGTTCTTC
TRBV6-6,NA,once,TRBJ2-7,CASSYSGGSYEQYF,TGTGCCAGCAGTTACTCCGGCGGTTCCTACGAGCAGTACTTC
TRBV7-2,NA,NA,TRBJ2-7,CASSLAAGHHEQYF,TGTGCCAGCAGCTTAGCAGCGGGACACCACGAGCAGTACTTC
TRBV5-1,TRBD1,NA,TRBJ2-7,CASSWTGQGEGRAYEQYF,TGCGCCAGCAGCTGGACAGGACAGGGTGAAGGACGAGCGTACGAGCAGTACTTC
TRBV20-1,NA,NA,TRBJ2-7,CSATGQFEQYF,TGCAGTGCCACCGGTCAATTCGAGCAGTACTTC
TRBV29-1,TRBD1,NA,TRBJ1-2,CSVEMGQGHGYTF,TGCAGCGTTGAAATGGGACAGGGTCATGGCTACACCTTC
TRBV27,TRBD1,once,TRBJ1-5,CASSRTGDQPQHF,TGTGCCAGCAGTCGTACAGGGGATCAGCCCCAGCATTTT
TRBV30,NA,NA,TRBJ2-2,CAWSPLGTGELFF,TGTGCCTGGAGTCCACTAGGCACCGGGGAGCTGTTTTTT
TRBV19,TRBD1,NA,TRBJ2-7,CASSIQGAEQYF,TGTGCCAGTAGTATCCAGGGGGCCGAGCAGTACTTC
TRBV2,TRBD2,NA,TRBJ2-1,CASSEATSGPAKYNEQFF,TGTGCCAGCAGTGAAGCGACTAGCGGACCGGCCAAATACAATGAGCAGTTCTTC
TRBV4-1,TRBD1,NA,TRBJ1-5,CASSQDPQGDPQHF,TGCGCCAGCAGCCAGGACCCACAGGGGGATCCCCAGCATTTT
TRBV7-2,TRBD2,NA,TRBJ2-1,CASSSLAGGYNEQFF,TGTGCCAGCAGCTCCTTAGCGGGAGGGTACAATGAGCAGTTCTTC
TRBV10-3,TRBD1,NA,TRBJ1-2,CAISEGQGGYGYTF,TGTGCCATCAGCGAGGGACAGGGAGGGTATGGCTACACCTTC
TRBV20-1,NA,NA,TRBJ2-1,CSAQGVNEQFF,TGCAGTGCTCAAGGGGTCAATGAGCAGTTCTTC
TRBV4-1,TRBD1,NA,TRBJ1-1,CASSRGGQGATEAFF,TGCGCCAGCAGCCGGGGAGGACAGGGGGCAACTGAAGCTTTCTTT
TRBV12-5,TRBD1,NA,TRBJ2-3,CASGFTGVNTQYF,TGTGCTAGTGGTTTTACAGGGGTAAATACGCAGTATTTT
TRBV2,TRBD2,NA,TRBJ2-5,CASKEREGLRVNQYF,TGTGCCAGCAAGGAGCGGGAGGGCCTCAGGGTGAACCAGTACTTC
TRBV29-1,TRBD2,NA,TRBJ2-1,CSANLAGGYNEQFF,TGCAGCGCGAACCTAGCGGGAGGGTACAATGAGCAGTTCTTC
TRBV4-1,NA,NA,TRBJ2-7,CASSQPTPYEQYF,TGCGCCAGCAGCCAACCGACTCCCTACGAGCAGTACTTC
TRBV28,NA,NA,TRBJ2-5,CASSLASSLGETQYF,TGTGCCAGCAGTTTAGCGAGCTCCCTCGGTGAGACCCAGTACTTC
TRBV28,NA,NA,TRBJ1-2,CASALNYGYTF,TGTGCCAGCGCACTGAACTATGGCTACACCTTC
TRBV19,TRBD1,once,TRBJ1-1,CASSNSDRGEAFF,TGTGCCAGTAGTAACAGCGACAGGGGCGAAGCTTTCTTT
TRBV5-6,NA,NA,TRBJ1-1,CASSFRGYTEAFF,TGTGCCAGCAGCTTTCGAGGGTACACTGAAGCTTTCTTT
TRBV30,TRBD1,NA,TRBJ1-1,CAWRRQGGTEAFF,TGTGCCTGGAGACGACAGGGGGGGACTGAAGCTTTCTTT
TRBV5-3,TRBD1,NA,TRBJ2-2,CARSLFHGTGDLANTGELFF,TGTGCCAGAAGCTTGTTCCACGGGACAGGGGACCTGGCGAACACCGGGGAGCTGTTTTTT
TRBV28,NA,NA,TRBJ1-4,CASSSQNEKLFF,TGTGCCAGCAGTTCCCAAAATGAAAAACTGTTTTTT
TRBV19,NA,NA,TRBJ1-1,CASSIGHQSDF,TGTGCCAGTAGTATAGGCCATCAAAGCGATTTT
TRBV11-2,TRBD2,NA,TRBJ2-2,CASSQGLAEYTGELFF,TGTGCCAGCAGCCAGGGACTAGCGGAGTACACCGGGGAGCTGTTTTTT
TRBV28,NA,NA,TRBJ1-5,CASSRYRVGNQPQHF,TGTGCCAGCAGTAGATACAGGGTTGGGAATCAGCCCCAGCATTTT
TRBV7-9,NA,NA,TRBJ2-1,CASSWTVSSYNEQFF,TGTGCCAGCAGCTGGACAGTGAGCTCCTACAATGAGCAGTTCTTC
TRBV6-1,NA,NA,TRBJ2-2,CASGGVSGVGELFF,TGTGCCAGCGGAGGTGTATCAGGGGTCGGGGAGCTGTTTTTT
TRBV5-1,NA,NA,TRBJ2-1,CASGGTEYNEQFF,TGCGCCAGCGGGGGGACAGAATACAATGAGCAGTTCTTC
TRBV4-2,NA,NA,TRBJ2-2,CASSQARVGTGELFF,TGTGCCAGCAGCCAAGCGAGGGTGGGGACCGGGGAGCTGTTTTTT